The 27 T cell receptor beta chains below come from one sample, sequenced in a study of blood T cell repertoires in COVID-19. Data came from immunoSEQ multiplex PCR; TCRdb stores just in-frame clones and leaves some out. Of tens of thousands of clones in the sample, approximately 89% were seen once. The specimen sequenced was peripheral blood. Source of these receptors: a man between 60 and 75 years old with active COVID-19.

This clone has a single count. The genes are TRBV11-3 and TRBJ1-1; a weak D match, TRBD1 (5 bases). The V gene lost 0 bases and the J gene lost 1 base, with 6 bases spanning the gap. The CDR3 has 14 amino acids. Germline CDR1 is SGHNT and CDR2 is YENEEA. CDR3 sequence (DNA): TGTGCCAGCAGCTTAGACGGGGGGAACACTGAAGCTTTCTTT. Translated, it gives CASSLDGGNTEAFF.

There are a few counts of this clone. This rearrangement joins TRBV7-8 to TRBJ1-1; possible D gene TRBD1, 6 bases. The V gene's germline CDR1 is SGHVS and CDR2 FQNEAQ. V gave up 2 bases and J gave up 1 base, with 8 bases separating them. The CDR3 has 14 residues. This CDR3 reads CASSLRGWNTEAFF. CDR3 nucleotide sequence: TGTGCCAGCAGCTTAAGGGGGTGGAACACTGAAGCTTTCTTT.

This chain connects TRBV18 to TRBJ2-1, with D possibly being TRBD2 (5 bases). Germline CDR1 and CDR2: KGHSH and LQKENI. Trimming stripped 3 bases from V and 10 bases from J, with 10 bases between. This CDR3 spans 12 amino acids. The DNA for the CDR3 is TGTGCCAGCTCACCGAGGGCCGAAGAGCAGTTCTTC. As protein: CASSPRAEEQFF.

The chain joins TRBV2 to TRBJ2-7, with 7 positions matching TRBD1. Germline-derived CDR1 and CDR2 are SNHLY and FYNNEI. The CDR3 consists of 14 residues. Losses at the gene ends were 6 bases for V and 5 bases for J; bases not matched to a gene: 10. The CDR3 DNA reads TGTGCCAGCAGGGGTACAGGGGTTGTCCACGAGCAGTACTTC. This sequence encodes CASRGTGVVHEQYF.

The DNA of the CDR3 is TGTGCCAGCAGCCCCCATGACAGGGGAACCTACGAGCAGTACTTC. Protein: CASSPHDRGTYEQYF. V is TRBV9 and J is TRBJ2-7; 8 nucleotides align to TRBD1. The CDR3 spans 15 residues. Losses at the gene ends were 4 bases for V and 2 bases for J; bases not matched to a gene: 8. The germline CDR1 and CDR2 sequences are SGDLS and YYNGEE.

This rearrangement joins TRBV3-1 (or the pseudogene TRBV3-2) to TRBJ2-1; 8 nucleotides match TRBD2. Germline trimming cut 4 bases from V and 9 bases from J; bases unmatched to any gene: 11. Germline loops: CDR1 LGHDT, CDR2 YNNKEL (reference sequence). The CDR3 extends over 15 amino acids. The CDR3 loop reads CASSLMTGTRGEQFF. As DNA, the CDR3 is TGTGCCAGCAGCCTTATGACCGGGACTAGAGGTGAGCAGTTCTTC.

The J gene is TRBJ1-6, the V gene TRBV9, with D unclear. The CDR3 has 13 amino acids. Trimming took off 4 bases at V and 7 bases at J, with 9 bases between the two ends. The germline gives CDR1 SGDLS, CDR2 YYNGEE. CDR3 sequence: CASSLGRNSPLHF. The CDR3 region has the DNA TGTGCCAGCAGCTTGGGGAGAAATTCACCCCTCCACTTT.

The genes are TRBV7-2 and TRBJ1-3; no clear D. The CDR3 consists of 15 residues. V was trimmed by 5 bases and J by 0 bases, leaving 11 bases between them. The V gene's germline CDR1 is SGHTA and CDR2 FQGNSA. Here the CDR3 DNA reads TGTGCCAGCAGCCGGTCACGGGTCTCTGGAAACACCATATATTTT. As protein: CASSRSRVSGNTIYF.

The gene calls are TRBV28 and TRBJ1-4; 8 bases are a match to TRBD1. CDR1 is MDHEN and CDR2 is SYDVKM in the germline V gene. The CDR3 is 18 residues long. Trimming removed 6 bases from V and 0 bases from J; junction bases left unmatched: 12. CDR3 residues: CASSPVPRGRPTNEKLFF. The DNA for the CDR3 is TGTGCCAGCAGCCCCGTGCCCAGGGGGCGTCCAACTAATGAAAAACTGTTTTTT.

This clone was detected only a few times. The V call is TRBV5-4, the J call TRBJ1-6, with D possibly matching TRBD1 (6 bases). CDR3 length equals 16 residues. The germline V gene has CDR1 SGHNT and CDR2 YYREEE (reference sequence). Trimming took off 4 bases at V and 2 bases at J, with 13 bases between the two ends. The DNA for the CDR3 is TGTGCCAGCAGCCATTCGGGGGGCACCTATAATTCACCCCTCCACTTT. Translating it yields CASSHSGGTYNSPLHF.

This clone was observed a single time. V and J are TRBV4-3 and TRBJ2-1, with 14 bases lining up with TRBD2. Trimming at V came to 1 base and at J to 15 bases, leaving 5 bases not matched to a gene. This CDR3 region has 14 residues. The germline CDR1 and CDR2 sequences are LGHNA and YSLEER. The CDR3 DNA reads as TGCGCCAGCAGCCAAGTGACTAGCGGGAGGGCCCTGTTCTTC. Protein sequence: CASSQVTSGRALFF.

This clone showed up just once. The CDR3, as DNA: TGTGCCAGTAGTCTTCTGCTTGGGCGGAACACTGAAGCTTTCTTT. Amino acids: CASSLLLGRNTEAFF. This rearrangement joins TRBV19 to TRBJ1-1; D is unresolved. This CDR3 is 15 amino acids long. V was trimmed by 5 bases and J by 1 base, leaving 14 bases between them. Germline V gene data show CDR1 as LNHDA and CDR2 as SQIVND (reference sequence).

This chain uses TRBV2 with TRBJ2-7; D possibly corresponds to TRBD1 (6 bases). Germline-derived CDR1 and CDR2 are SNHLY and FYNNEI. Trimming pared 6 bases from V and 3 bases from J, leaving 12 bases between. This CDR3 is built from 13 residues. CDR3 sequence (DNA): TGTGCCAGCAGCCTGACAGGAGTCTACGAGCAGTACTTC. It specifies CASSLTGVYEQYF.

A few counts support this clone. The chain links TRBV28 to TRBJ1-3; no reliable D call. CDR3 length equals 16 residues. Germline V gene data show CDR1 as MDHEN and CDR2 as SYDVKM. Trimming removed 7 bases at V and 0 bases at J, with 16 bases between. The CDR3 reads CASNQYAANSGNTIYF. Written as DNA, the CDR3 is TGTGCCAGCAACCAATATGCAGCGAACTCTGGAAACACCATATATTTT.

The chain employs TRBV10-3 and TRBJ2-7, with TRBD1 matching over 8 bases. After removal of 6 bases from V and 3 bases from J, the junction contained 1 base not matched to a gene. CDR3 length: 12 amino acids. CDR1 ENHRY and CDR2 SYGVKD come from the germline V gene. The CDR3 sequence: CAISGQGYEQYF. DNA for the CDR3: TGTGCCATCAGCGGACAGGGCTACGAGCAGTACTTC.

CDR3 nucleotides: TGTGCCAGTACGGTGGGGGAGGGCACTGAAGCTTTCTTT. It codes for CASTVGEGTEAFF. This chain uses TRBV19 with TRBJ1-1; tentatively, D is TRBD1 (5 bases). Germline loops: CDR1 LNHDA, CDR2 SQIVND (reference sequence). This CDR3 is built from 13 residues. Trimming cost V 7 bases and J 4 bases, with 13 bases left between them.

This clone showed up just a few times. CDR3 sequence reads: CASSSRQGDGYTF. DNA for the CDR3: TGTGCCAGCAGCTCCCGACAGGGGGATGGCTACACCTTC. This chain uses TRBV7-9 with TRBJ1-2; TRBD1 matches 9 bases. J lost 6 bases, V lost 4 bases, and 3 bases had no gene match. Germline V lookup: CDR1 SEHNR, CDR2 FQNEAQ (reference sequence). The CDR3 is 13 amino acids. Drawing the rest from reference TRBV7-9 and TRBJ1-2, the complete variable domain is DTGVSQNPRHKITKRGQNVTFRCDPISEHNRLYWYRQTLGQGPEFLTYFQNEAQLEKSRLLSDRFSAERPKGSFSTLEIQRTEQGDSAMYLCASSSRQGDGYTFGSGTRLTVV.

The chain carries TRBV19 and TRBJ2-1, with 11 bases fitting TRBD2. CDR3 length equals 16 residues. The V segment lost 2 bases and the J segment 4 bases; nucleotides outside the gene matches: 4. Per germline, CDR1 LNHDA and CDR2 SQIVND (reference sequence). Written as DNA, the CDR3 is TGTGCCAGTAGTATAACTGCTAGCGGGAGGTACAATGAGCAGTTCTTC. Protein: CASSITASGRYNEQFF.

CDR3 coding DNA: TGTGCCAGCAGCCGGGCGGGAGGGCCGGTCAACGAGCAGTACTTC. This gives the protein CASSRAGGPVNEQYF. J is TRBJ2-7 and V is TRBV9; 9 positions match TRBD2. Germline lookup yields CDR1 SGDLS and CDR2 YYNGEE. This CDR3 contains 15 residues. V lost 4 bases and J lost 5; bases outside the gene matches: 10.

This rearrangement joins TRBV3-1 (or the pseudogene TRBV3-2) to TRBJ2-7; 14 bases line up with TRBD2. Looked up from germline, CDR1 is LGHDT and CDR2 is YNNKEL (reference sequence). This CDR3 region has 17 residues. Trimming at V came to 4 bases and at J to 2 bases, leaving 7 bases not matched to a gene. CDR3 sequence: CASSPGLAGASPYEQYF. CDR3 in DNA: TGTGCCAGCAGCCCGGGACTAGCGGGAGCTAGCCCCTACGAGCAGTACTTC.

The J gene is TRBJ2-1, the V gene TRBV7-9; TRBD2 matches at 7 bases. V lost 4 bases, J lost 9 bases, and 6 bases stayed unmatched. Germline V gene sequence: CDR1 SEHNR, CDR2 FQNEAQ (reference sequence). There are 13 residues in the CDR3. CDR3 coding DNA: TGTGCCAGCAGCTCGATGAGGACTAGTGAGCAGTTCTTC. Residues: CASSSMRTSEQFF.

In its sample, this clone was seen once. CDR3 sequence: CASSLSGGSPGRDEQYF. The CDR3 coding sequence is TGTGCCAGCAGTTTATCGGGAGGGTCACCGGGTAGGGACGAGCAGTACTTC. This rearrangement joins TRBV27 to TRBJ2-7; 7 nucleotides agree with TRBD2. J lost 5 bases, V lost 0 bases, and 13 bases had no gene match. CDR3 length: 17 residues. The germline CDR1 and CDR2 sequences are MNHEY and SMNVEV (reference sequence).

CDR3 protein: CASSIRARGVNNEQFF. The CDR3 bases are TGTGCCAGTAGTATACGGGCCAGGGGCGTAAACAATGAGCAGTTCTTC. J is TRBJ2-1 and V is TRBV19, with D possibly being TRBD1 (6 bases). V dropped 2 bases and J dropped 5 bases, with 16 bases sitting between them. CDR3 length: 16 residues. Germline V gives CDR1 LNHDA, CDR2 SQIVND (reference sequence). The whole variable domain, remainder taken from reference TRBV19 and TRBJ2-1, is DGGITQSPKYLFRKEGQNVTLSCEQNLNHDAMYWYRQDPGQGLRLIYYSQIVNDFQKGDIAEGYSVSREKKESFPLTVTSAQKNPTAFYLCASSIRARGVNNEQFFGPGTRLTVL.

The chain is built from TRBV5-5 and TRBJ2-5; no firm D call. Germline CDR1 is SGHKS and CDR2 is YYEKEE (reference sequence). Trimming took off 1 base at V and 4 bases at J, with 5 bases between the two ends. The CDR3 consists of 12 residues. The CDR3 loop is CASSLSSETQYF. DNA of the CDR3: TGTGCCAGCAGCTTGTCTTCAGAGACCCAGTACTTC.

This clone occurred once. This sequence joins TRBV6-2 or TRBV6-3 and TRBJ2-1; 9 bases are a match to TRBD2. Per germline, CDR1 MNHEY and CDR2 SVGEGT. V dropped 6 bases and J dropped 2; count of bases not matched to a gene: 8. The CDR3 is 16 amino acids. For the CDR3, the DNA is TGTGCCAGCAGACCTAGCGGGGCGGGGACCTACAATGAGCAGTTCTTC. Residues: CASRPSGAGTYNEQFF.

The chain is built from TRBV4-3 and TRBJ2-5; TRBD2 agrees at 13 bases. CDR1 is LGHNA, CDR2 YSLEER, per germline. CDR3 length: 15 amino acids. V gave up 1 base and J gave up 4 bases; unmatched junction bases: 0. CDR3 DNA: TGCGCCAGCAGCCAAGGGACTAGCGGGAGAGAGACCCAGTACTTC. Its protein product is CASSQGTSGRETQYF.

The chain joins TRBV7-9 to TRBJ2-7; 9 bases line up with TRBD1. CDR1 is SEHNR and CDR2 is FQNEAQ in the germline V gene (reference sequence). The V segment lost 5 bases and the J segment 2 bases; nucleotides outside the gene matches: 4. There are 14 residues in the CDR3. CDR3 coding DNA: TGTGCCAGCAGCACAGGGGGCCGAGCCTACGAGCAGTACTTC. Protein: CASSTGGRAYEQYF. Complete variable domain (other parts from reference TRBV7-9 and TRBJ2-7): DTGVSQNPRHKITKRGQNVTFRCDPISEHNRLYWYRQTLGQGPEFLTYFQNEAQLEKSRLLSDRFSAERPKGSFSTLEIQRTEQGDSAMYLCASSTGGRAYEQYFGPGTRLTVT.